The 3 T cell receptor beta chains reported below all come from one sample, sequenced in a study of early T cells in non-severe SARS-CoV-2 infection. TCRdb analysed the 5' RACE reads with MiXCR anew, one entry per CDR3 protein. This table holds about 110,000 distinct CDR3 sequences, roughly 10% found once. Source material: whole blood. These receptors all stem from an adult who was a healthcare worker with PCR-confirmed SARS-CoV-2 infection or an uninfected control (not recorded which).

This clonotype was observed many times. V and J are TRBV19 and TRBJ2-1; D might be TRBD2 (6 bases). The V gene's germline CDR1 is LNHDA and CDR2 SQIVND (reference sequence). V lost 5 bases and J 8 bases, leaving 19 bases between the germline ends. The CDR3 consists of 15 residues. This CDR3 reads CASSQRAGLDHEQFF. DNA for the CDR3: TGTGCCAGTAGTCAGCGAGCGGGTCTGGACCATGAGCAGTTCTTC. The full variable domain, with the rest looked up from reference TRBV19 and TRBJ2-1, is DGGITQSPKYLFRKEGQNVTLSCEQNLNHDAMYWYRQDPGQGLRLIYYSQIVNDFQKGDIAEGYSVSREKKESFPLTVTSAQKNPTAFYLCASSQRAGLDHEQFFGPGTRLTVL.

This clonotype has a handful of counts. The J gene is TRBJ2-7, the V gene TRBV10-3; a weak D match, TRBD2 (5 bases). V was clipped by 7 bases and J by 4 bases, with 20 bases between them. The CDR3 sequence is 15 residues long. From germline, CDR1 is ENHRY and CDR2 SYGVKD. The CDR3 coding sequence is TGTGCCATCACCCCGTCCCTATGGAGGAAATACGAGCAGTACTTC. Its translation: CAITPSLWRKYEQYF.

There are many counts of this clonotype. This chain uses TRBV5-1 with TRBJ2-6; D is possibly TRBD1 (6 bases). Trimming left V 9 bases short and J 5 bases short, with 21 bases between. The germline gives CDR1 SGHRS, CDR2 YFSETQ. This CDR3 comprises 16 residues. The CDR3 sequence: CANRIRDTLRANVLTF. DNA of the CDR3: TGCGCCAACCGCATAAGGGACACCCTTAGGGCCAACGTCCTGACTTTC.